This note documents a single TCR beta chain sequence. Its antigen remains unidentified. This specimen belongs to a study of cytomegalovirus exposure and HLA in healthy donors. V trimming: 2 bases; J trimming: 4 bases; junction bases outside the gene matches: 6. The V gene's germline CDR1 is SNHLY and CDR2 FYNNEI. The CDR3 is 15 amino acids. The PCR made use of 60 Vbeta and 13 Jbeta primers. Assay: immunoSEQ multiplex PCR; the TCRdb copy retains only in-frame clones and omits some. This sample yields 150,000 to 200,000 clones, of which just over 75% are seen a single time; roughly 3.6% belongs to the top ten. Whole-study findings and limits: Being productive about 87% or about 30% of the time was typical of most TCR beta V segments in an earlier analysis. A link between a missense DCLRE1C variant and TCR beta V- and J-gene trimming emerged from a later analysis. Later work associated roughly 17,000 TCR beta sequences with HLA alleles at 0.05 false discovery rate. A later analysis reportedly found fewer N-insertions in an Asian-associated ancestry cluster than the roughly 680-donor mean.

The sequencing sample was made of PBMCs. The chain has TRBV2 and TRBJ2-7; 9 nucleotides align to TRBD1. This receptor was taken from a woman aged 55 to 70 in good health and CMV-seropositive. The CDR3 sequence is CASSEWNRGQYEQYF. CDR3 DNA: TGTGCCAGCAGTGAATGGAACAGGGGGCAATACGAGCAGTACTTC.